The 8 T cell receptor beta chains in this list originate from one sample, sequenced in a study of vaccination and CD4 T cells after COVID-19. Their specific antigens are unknown. Treatment described: approximately 10-day PBMC culture with coronavirus spike peptide pools or control peptides (ViraFEST assay). Sequencing of cultured CD4+ T cell DNA used the Oncomine TCR Beta short-read assay. TCRdb analysed the PCR reads with MiXCR anew, one entry per CDR3 protein. The table includes fewer than 15,000 distinct CDR3 sequences, roughly 31% detected once. The sequencing used CD4+ T cells from blood, cultured in vitro, collected before SARS-CoV-2 vaccination. The origin of the receptors is a human donor who received a COVID-19 vaccine.

The V and J genes are TRBV12-5 and TRBJ1-3, with a weak D call TRBD1 (6 bases). The germline V and J ends were trimmed by 2 bases and 4 bases, with 9 bases remaining between them. This CDR3 is 14 amino acids long. Germline assignment: CDR1 LGHNT and CDR2 FRNRAP. Here the CDR3 DNA reads TGTGCTAGTGGTTTGCGACAGGCCGGAAACACCATATATTTT. Its translation: CASGLRQAGNTIYF. The full variable domain, its missing parts supplied by reference TRBV12-5 and TRBJ1-3, is DARVTQTPRHKVTEMGQEVTMRCQPILGHNTVFWYRQTMMQGLELLAYFRNRAPLDDSGMPKDRFSAEMPDATLATLKIQPSEPRDSAVYFCASGLRQAGNTIYFGEGSWLTVV.

This clonotype was detected only a few times. The chain has TRBV19 and TRBJ1-2, with unresolved D. Germline V lookup: CDR1 LNHDA, CDR2 SQIVND (reference sequence). The CDR3 loop spans 17 amino acids. Trimming removed 3 bases at V and 3 bases at J, with 20 bases between. For the CDR3, the DNA is TGTGCCAGTAGTATTGGTGGGGAGCTTATTTCTGACTATGGCTACACCTTC. Translating it yields CASSIGGELISDYGYTF.

This clonotype counts as medium-sized (0.01 to 0.1%). This chain links TRBV6-1 with TRBJ1-6; D remains ambiguous. The CDR3 has 14 amino acids. With 7 bases removed from V and 5 bases from J, the gap between germline ends came to 12 bases. In germline, CDR1 is MNHNS, CDR2 SASEGT. The CDR3 loop reads CASIPERNNSPLHF. CDR3 DNA: TGTGCCAGCATTCCGGAACGGAATAATTCACCCCTCCACTTT.

The sample holds a few counts of this clonotype. The gene calls are TRBV25-1 and TRBJ1-1; D unclear. The CDR3 has 14 residues. Germline V gene sequence: CDR1 MGHDK, CDR2 SYGVNS. V lost 6 bases, J lost 1 base, and 12 bases lay in between. DNA for the CDR3: TGTGCCAGCAGAGCGAGTCTTGGGAACACTGAAGCTTTCTTT. Protein sequence: CASRASLGNTEAFF. Full variable domain (remainder filled in from reference TRBV25-1 and TRBJ1-1): EADIYQTPRYLVIGTGKKITLECSQTMGHDKMYWYQQDPGMELHLIHYSYGVNSTEKGDLSSESTVSRIRTEHFPLTLESARPSHTSQYLCASRASLGNTEAFFGQGTRLTVV.

The chain is built from TRBV14 and TRBJ1-2; D is ambiguous. The CDR3 contains 13 residues. Germline V CDR1 and CDR2: SGHDN, FVKESK. With 6 bases removed from V and 7 bases from J, the gap between germline ends came to 15 bases. CDR3 sequence: CASSQSRATGYTF. CDR3 DNA: TGTGCCAGCAGTCAATCGCGAGCTACTGGCTACACCTTC.

The V and J genes are TRBV7-2 and TRBJ1-3, with 10 bases matching TRBD1. This CDR3 is built from 15 residues. J was trimmed by 4 bases and V by 3 bases; bases with no gene match: 3. Germline CDR1 and CDR2: SGHTA and FQGNSA. The CDR3 coding sequence is TGTGCCAGCAGCTTTGACAGGGGGCCCGGAAACACCATATATTTT. Its translation is CASSFDRGPGNTIYF. Together with reference TRBV7-2 and TRBJ1-3, the CDR3 gives the full variable domain: GAGVSQSPSNKVTEKGKDVELRCDPISGHTALYWYRQSLGQGLEFLIYFQGNSAPDKSGLPSDRFSAERTGGSVSTLTIQRTQQEDSAVYLCASSFDRGPGNTIYFGEGSWLTVV.

This clonotype turned up a few times. V and J are TRBV7-2 and TRBJ1-4, with D possibly matching TRBD1 (5 bases). Germline CDR1 and CDR2: SGHTA and FQGNSA. This CDR3 has 14 residues. Trimming took off 4 bases at V and 5 bases at J, with 11 bases between the two ends. CDR3 loop: CASSSPGGNEKLFF. CDR3 bases: TGTGCCAGCAGCTCACCGGGGGGAAATGAAAAACTGTTTTTT.

The rearrangement uses TRBV12-3 or TRBV12-4 and TRBJ2-7; D may correspond to TRBD1 or TRBD2 (5 bases each). Trimming shortened V by 3 bases and J by 6 bases, and 15 bases separated the two germline ends. This CDR3 region has 14 residues. CDR3: CASSFHMSGREQYF. DNA of the CDR3: TGTGCCAGCAGTTTTCACATGTCGGGGCGCGAGCAGTACTTC.